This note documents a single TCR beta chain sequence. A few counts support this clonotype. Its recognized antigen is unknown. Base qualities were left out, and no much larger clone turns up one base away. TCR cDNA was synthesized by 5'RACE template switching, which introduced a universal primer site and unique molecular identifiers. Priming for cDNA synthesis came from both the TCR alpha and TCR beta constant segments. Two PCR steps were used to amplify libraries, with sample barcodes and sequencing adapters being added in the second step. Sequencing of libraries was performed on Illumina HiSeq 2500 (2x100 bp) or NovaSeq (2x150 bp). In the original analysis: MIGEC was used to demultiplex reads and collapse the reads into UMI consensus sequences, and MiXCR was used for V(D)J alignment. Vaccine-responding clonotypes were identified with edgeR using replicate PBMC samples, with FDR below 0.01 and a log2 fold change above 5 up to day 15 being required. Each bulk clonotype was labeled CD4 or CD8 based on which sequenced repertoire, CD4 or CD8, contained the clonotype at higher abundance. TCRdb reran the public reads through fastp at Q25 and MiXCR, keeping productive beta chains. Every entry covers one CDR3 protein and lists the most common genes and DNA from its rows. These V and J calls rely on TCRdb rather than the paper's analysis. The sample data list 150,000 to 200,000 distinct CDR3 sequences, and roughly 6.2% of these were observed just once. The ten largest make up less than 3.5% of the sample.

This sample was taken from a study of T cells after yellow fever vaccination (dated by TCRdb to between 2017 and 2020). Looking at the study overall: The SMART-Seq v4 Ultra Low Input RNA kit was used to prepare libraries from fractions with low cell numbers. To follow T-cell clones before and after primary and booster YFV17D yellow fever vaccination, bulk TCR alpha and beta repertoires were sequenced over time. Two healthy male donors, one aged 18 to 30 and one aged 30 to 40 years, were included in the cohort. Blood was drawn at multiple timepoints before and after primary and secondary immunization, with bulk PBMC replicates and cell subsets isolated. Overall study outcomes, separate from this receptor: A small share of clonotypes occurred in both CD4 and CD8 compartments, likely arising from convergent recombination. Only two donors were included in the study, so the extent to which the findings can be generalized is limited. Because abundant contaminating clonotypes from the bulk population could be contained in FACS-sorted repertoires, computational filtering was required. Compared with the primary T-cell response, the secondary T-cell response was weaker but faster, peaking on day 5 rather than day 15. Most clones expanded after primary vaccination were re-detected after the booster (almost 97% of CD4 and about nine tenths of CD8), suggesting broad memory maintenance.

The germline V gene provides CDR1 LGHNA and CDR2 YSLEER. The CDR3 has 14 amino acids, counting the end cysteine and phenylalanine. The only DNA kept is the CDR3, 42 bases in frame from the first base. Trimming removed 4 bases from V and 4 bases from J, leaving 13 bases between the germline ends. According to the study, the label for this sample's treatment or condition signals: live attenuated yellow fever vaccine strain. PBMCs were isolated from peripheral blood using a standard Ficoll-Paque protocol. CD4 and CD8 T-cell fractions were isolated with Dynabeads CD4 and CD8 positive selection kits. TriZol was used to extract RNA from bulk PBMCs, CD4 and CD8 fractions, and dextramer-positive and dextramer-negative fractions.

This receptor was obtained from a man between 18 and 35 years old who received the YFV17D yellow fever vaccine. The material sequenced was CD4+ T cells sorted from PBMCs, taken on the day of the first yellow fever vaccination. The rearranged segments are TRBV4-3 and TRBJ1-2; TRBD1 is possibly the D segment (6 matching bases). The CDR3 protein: CASSLTGTIYGYTF. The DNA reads TGCGCCAGCAGCCTGACAGGAACCATCTATGGCTACACCTTC.